This passage covers 13 T cell receptor beta chains from one sample sequenced in a study of blood T cell repertoires in COVID-19. Sequencing used immunoSEQ multiplex PCR; TCRdb keeps in-frame clones, though not all of them. This sample yields 200,000 to 250,000 clones, of which about 82% are seen a single time; around 2.1% belongs to the top ten. Specimen: PBMCs or T cells enriched from blood (not recorded which). These receptors all stem from a woman in her fifties or sixties who had recovered from COVID-19.

This chain links TRBV3-1 (or the pseudogene TRBV3-2) with TRBJ1-1; 7 nucleotides agree with TRBD1. Germline loops: CDR1 LGHDT, CDR2 YNNKEL (reference sequence). The CDR3 runs to 16 residues. V was pared by 0 bases and J by 5 bases, with 9 bases of the junction left unmatched. The CDR3 loop is CASSQDRLRGRTEAFF. CDR3 DNA sequence: TGTGCCAGCAGCCAAGATCGTTTGAGGGGGCGAACTGAAGCTTTCTTT.

The V gene is TRBV3-1 (or the pseudogene TRBV3-2), the J gene TRBJ2-1, with 9 bases identical to TRBD2. J gave up 2 bases and V 0 bases, and 5 bases lay outside the gene matches. The CDR3 extends over 17 amino acids. Germline values: CDR1 LGHDT, CDR2 YNNKEL (reference sequence). This CDR3 reads CASSQDLERGAYNEQFF. Here the CDR3 DNA reads TGTGCCAGCAGCCAAGATCTTGAGCGGGGGGCCTACAATGAGCAGTTCTTC.

The chain uses TRBV30 and TRBJ2-1; 8 bases are a match to TRBD2. The germline CDR1 and CDR2 sequences are GTSNPN and SVGIG (reference sequence). Trimming took 0 bases from V and 6 from J; bases not matched to a gene: 13. The CDR3 has 17 residues. As DNA, the CDR3 is TGTGCCTGGAGTGTACGTACTAGCGGAAGCCTTGCCAATGAGCAGTTCTTC. It is translated as CAWSVRTSGSLANEQFF.

V and J are TRBV27 and TRBJ2-3, with a weak D call TRBD2 (5 bases). Germline-derived CDR1 and CDR2 are MNHEY and SMNVEV (reference sequence). The CDR3 length is 18 residues. V lost 2 bases and J lost 3, with 21 bases in between. The CDR3 region has the DNA TGTGCCAGCAGTTTAGAGACCCCTAGCTCGTTTGAGACAGATACGCAGTATTTT. As protein: CASSLETPSSFETDTQYF.

This chain uses TRBV2 with TRBJ1-6, with D tentatively TRBD1 (6 bases). This CDR3 is built from 12 residues. Trimming removed 7 bases from V and 10 bases from J, with 11 bases in between. CDR1 SNHLY and CDR2 FYNNEI come from the germline V gene. The CDR3 bases are TGTGCCAGCACAGGGGAGGGCTCACCCCTCCACTTT. It translates to CASTGEGSPLHF.

The chain is built from TRBV6-5 and TRBJ2-7; TRBD2 agrees at 10 bases. The CDR3 totals 15 residues. Germline V gives CDR1 MNHEY, CDR2 SVGAGI. The V gene end was trimmed by 3 bases and the J gene end by 3 bases; junction bases not matched to a gene: 5. CDR3 region: CASSYNLAGVYEQYF. The CDR3 region has the DNA TGTGCCAGCAGTTATAACCTAGCGGGAGTCTACGAGCAGTACTTC.

The V and J genes are TRBV4-2 and TRBJ1-1; weak D call: TRBD1 (6 bases). Looked up from germline, CDR1 is LGHNA and CDR2 is YNFKEQ. The CDR3 extends over 16 amino acids. With 4 bases removed from V and 4 bases from J, the gap between germline ends came to 19 bases. CDR3 DNA: TGTGCCAGCAGCCCTGGGGGCGACGGGAGGGGCACTGAAGCTTTCTTT. Residues: CASSPGGDGRGTEAFF.

The table lists this clone with a count of one. This rearrangement joins TRBV29-1 to TRBJ1-1; D may be TRBD1 (6 bases). Trimming cost V 7 bases and J 1 base, with 13 bases left between them. This CDR3 region has 13 residues. Germline assignment: CDR1 SQVTM and CDR2 ANQGSEA. The CDR3 is CSGGRQENTEAFF. Written as DNA, the CDR3 is TGCAGCGGGGGGCGACAGGAGAACACTGAAGCTTTCTTT.

The chain links TRBV7-9 to TRBJ1-2, with 8 bases identical to TRBD1. V lost 5 bases, J lost 3 bases, and 11 bases stayed unmatched. Germline assignment: CDR1 SEHNR and CDR2 FQNEAQ (reference sequence). This CDR3 contains 16 residues. DNA for the CDR3: TGTGCCAGCAGCGTATCCGACAGGGGATGGGACTATGGCTACACCTTC. Translating gives CASSVSDRGWDYGYTF.

The rearrangement joins TRBV2 to TRBJ2-2, with 10 nucleotides matching TRBD2. The CDR3 is made up of 14 amino acids. V gave up 4 bases and J gave up 7 bases; unmatched junction bases: 3. Germline lookup yields CDR1 SNHLY and CDR2 FYNNEI. The CDR3 spells CASSGTSGGGELFF. The CDR3 nucleotides are TGTGCCAGCAGTGGGACTAGCGGAGGCGGGGAGCTGTTTTTT.

This clone occurred once. The gene calls are TRBV7-8 and TRBJ1-5; 7 bases line up with TRBD1. Germline lookup yields CDR1 SGHVS and CDR2 FQNEAQ. V trimming: 4 bases; J trimming: 3 bases; junction bases outside the gene matches: 9. The CDR3 totals 16 residues. The CDR3 is CASSSLGQLNNQPQHF. As DNA, the CDR3 is TGTGCCAGCAGCTCACTGGGACAGCTCAACAATCAGCCCCAGCATTTT. The complete variable domain, with remaining parts taken from reference TRBV7-8 and TRBJ1-5, reads GAGVSQSPRYKVAKRGQDVALRCDPISGHVSLFWYQQALGQGPEFLTYFQNEAQLDKSGLPSDRFFAERPEGSVSTLKIQRTQQEDSAVYLCASSSLGQLNNQPQHFGDGTRLSIL.

The chain has TRBV4-3 and TRBJ2-1; D gene ambiguous. Germline V CDR1 and CDR2: LGHNA, YSLEER. CDR3 length equals 13 residues. Trimming shortened V by 0 bases and J by 10 bases, and 10 bases separated the two germline ends. The CDR3 sequence: CASSQDLGVEQFF. The CDR3 DNA follows: TGCGCCAGCAGCCAAGATCTGGGCGTGGAGCAGTTCTTC.

The DNA for the CDR3 is TGTGCCAGCAGCTTAGGTCTCACAGGGTTGTCGGGATTTCGAGGCTACACCTTC. Translated, it gives CASSLGLTGLSGFRGYTF. V and J are TRBV7-2 and TRBJ1-2; perhaps TRBD1 as D (6 bases). CDR1 and CDR2 (germline): SGHTA, FQGNSA. The CDR3 extends over 18 amino acids. Trimming took off 1 base at V and 8 bases at J, with 26 bases between the two ends. Together with reference TRBV7-2 and TRBJ1-2, the CDR3 gives the full variable domain: GAGVSQSPSNKVTEKGKDVELRCDPISGHTALYWYRQSLGQGLEFLIYFQGNSAPDKSGLPSDRFSAERTGGSVSTLTIQRTQQEDSAVYLCASSLGLTGLSGFRGYTFGSGTRLTVV.